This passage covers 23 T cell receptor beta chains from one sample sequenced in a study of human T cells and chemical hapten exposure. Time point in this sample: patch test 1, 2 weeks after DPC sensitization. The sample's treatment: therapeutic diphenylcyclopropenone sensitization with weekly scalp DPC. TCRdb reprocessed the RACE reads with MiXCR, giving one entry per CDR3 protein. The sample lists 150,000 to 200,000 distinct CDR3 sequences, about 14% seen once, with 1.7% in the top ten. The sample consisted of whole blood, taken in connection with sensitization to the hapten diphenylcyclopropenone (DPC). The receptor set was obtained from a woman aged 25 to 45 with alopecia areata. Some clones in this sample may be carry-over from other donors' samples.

CDR3 DNA sequence: TGTGCCAGCAGCCCGGGATCTCACGACGCGGATACGCAGTATTTT. Translation: CASSPGSHDADTQYF. The V and J genes are TRBV7-9 and TRBJ2-3; TRBD2 is a possible D gene (5 bases). CDR1 and CDR2 (germline): SEHNR, FQNEAQ (reference sequence). Trimming removed 5 bases from V and 6 bases from J, with 18 bases in between. This CDR3 is built from 15 residues.

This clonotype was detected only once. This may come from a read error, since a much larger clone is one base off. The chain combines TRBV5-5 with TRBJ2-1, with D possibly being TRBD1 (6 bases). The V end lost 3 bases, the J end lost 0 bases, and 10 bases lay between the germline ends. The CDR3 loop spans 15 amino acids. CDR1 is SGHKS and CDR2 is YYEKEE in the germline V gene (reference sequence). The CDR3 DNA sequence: TGTGCCAGCAGCTACGGACAGATCTCCTACAATGAGCAGTTCTTC. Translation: CASSYGQISYNEQFF. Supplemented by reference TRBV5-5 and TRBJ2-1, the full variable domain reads DAGVTQSPTHLIKTRGQQVTLRCSPISGHKSVSWYQQVLGQGPQFIFQYYEKEERGRGNFPDRFSARQFPNYSSELNVNALLLGDSALYLCASSYGQISYNEQFFGPGTRLTVL.

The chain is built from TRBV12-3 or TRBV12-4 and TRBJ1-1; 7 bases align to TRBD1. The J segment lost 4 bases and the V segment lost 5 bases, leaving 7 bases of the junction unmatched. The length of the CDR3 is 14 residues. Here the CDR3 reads CASSLTGSTTEAFF. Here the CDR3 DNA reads TGTGCCAGCAGTCTGACAGGGTCGACCACTGAAGCTTTCTTT.

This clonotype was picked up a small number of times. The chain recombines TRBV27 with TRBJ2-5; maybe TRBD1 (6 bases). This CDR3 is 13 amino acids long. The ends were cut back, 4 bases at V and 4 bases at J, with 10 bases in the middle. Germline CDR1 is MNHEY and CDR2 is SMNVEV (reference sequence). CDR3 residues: CASSYRVRETQYF. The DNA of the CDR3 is TGTGCCAGCAGTTACAGGGTGAGAGAGACCCAGTACTTC.

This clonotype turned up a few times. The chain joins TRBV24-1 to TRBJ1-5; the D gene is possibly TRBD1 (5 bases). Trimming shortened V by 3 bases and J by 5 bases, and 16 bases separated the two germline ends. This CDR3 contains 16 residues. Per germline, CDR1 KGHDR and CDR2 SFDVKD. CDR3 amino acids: CATSDPRGGEDQPQHF. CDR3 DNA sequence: TGTGCCACCAGTGATCCCCGAGGAGGGGAGGATCAGCCCCAGCATTTT.

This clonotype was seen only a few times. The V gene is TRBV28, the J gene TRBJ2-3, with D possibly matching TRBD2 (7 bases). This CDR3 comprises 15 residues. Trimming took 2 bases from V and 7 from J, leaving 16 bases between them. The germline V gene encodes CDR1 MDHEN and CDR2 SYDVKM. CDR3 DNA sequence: TGTGCCAGCAGTTTAAGGGGGGGGCCCACTAATACGCAGTATTTT. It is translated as CASSLRGGPTNTQYF.

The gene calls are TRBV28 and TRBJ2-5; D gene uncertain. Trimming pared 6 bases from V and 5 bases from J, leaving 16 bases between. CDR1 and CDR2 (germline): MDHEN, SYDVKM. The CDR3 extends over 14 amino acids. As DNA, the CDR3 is TGTGCCAGCAGGGTCTATGGGGTCGGCGAGACCCAGTACTTC. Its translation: CASRVYGVGETQYF. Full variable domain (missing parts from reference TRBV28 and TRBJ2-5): DVKVTQSSRYLVKRTGEKVFLECVQDMDHENMFWYRQDPGLGLRLIYFSYDVKMKEKGDIPEGYSVSREKKERFSLILESASTNQTSMYLCASRVYGVGETQYFGPGTRLLVL.

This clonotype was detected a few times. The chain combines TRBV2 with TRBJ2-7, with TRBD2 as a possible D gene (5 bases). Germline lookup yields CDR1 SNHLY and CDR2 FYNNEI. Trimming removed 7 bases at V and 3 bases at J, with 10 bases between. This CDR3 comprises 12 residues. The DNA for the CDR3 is TGTGCCAGCAATCCTAGCCGCTACGAGCAGTACTTC. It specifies CASNPSRYEQYF.

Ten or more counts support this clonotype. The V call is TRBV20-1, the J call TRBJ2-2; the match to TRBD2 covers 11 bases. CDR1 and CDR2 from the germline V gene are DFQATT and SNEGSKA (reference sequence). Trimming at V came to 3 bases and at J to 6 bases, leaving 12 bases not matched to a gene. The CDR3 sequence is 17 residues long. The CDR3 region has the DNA TGCAGTGCTAGTCCCGTACTAGCGGGAGTGGGCCCCGGGGAGCTGTTTTTT. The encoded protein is CSASPVLAGVGPGELFF.

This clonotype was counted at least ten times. Here the CDR3 reads CSAHTLGSMNTEAFF. CDR3 sequence (DNA): TGCAGCGCACATACTCTGGGCAGCATGAACACTGAAGCTTTCTTT. The chain links TRBV29-1 to TRBJ1-1; D gene ambiguous. Trimming shortened V by 7 bases and J by 0 bases, and 18 bases separated the two germline ends. The CDR3 has 15 residues. The germline gives CDR1 SQVTM, CDR2 ANQGSEA.

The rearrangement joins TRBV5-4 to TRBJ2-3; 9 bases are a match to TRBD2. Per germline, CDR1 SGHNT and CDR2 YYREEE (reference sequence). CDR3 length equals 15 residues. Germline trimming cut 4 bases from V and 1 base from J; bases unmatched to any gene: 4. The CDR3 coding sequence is TGTGCCAGCAGCCTGACTAGCGGTCGCACAGATACGCAGTATTTT. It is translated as CASSLTSGRTDTQYF.

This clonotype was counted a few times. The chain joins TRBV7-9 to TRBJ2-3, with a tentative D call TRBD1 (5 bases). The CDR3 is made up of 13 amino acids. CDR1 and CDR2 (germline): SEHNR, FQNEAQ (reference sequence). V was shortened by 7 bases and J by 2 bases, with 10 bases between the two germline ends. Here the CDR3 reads CASKVGPTDTQYF. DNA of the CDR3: TGTGCCAGCAAGGTGGGGCCCACAGATACGCAGTATTTT.

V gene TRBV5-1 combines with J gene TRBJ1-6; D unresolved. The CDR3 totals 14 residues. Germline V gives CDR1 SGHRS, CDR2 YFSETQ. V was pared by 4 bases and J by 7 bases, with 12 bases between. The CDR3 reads CASSVGIPNSPLHF. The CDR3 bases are TGCGCCAGCAGCGTCGGGATTCCCAATTCACCCCTCCACTTT.

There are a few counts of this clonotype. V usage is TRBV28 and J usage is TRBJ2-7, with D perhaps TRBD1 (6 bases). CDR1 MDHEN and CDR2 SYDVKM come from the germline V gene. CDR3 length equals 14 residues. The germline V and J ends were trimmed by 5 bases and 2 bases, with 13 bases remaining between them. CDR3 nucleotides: TGTGCCAGCAGTCACTACAGGGAAACCTACGAGCAGTACTTC. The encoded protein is CASSHYRETYEQYF. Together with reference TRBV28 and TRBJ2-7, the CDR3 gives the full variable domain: DVKVTQSSRYLVKRTGEKVFLECVQDMDHENMFWYRQDPGLGLRLIYFSYDVKMKEKGDIPEGYSVSREKKERFSLILESASTNQTSMYLCASSHYRETYEQYFGPGTRLTVT.

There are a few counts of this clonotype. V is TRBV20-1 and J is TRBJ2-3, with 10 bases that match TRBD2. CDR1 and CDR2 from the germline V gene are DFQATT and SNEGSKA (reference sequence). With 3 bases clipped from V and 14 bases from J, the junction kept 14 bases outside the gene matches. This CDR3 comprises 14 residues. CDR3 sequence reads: CSASPSGRGRAWYF. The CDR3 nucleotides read TGCAGTGCTAGCCCGAGCGGGAGGGGACGCGCTTGGTATTTT.

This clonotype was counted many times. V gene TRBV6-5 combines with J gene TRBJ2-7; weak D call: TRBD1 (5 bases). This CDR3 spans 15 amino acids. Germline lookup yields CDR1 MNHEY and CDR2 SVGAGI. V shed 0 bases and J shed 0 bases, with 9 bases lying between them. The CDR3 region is CASSYSGQGSYEQYF. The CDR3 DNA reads TGTGCCAGCAGTTACTCCGGCCAGGGCTCCTACGAGCAGTACTTC.

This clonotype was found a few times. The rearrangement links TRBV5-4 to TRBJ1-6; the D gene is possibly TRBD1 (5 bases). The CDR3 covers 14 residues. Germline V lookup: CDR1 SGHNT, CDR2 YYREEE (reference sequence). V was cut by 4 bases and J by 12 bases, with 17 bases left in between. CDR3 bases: TGTGCCAGCAGCCCCAGCGGGGCGGAAAGACCCCTCCACTTT. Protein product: CASSPSGAERPLHF.

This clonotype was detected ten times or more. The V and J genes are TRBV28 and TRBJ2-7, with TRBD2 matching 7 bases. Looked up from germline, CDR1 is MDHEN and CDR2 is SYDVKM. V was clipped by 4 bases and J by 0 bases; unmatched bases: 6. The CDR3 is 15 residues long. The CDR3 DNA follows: TGTGCCAGCAGTTCCCAGCGGGGACTCTCCTACGAGCAGTACTTC. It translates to CASSSQRGLSYEQYF.

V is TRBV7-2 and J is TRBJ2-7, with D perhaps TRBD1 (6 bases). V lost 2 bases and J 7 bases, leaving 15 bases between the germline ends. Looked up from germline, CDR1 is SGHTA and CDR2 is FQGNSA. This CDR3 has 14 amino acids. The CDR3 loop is CASSLQGRRWEQYF. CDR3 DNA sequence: TGTGCCAGCAGCTTACAGGGGCGCCGATGGGAGCAGTACTTC.

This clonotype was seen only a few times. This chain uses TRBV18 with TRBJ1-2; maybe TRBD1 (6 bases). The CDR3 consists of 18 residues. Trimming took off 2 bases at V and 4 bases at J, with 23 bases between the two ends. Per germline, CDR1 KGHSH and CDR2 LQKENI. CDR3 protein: CASSPTGSDPGGGYGYTF. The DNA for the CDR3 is TGTGCCAGCTCACCAACAGGGTCAGACCCCGGTGGCGGCTATGGCTACACCTTC. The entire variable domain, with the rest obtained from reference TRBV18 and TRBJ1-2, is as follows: NAGVMQNPRHLVRRRGQEARLRCSPMKGHSHVYWYRQLPEEGLKFMVYLQKENIIDESGMPKERFSAEFPKEGPSILRIQQVVRGDSAAYFCASSPTGSDPGGGYGYTFGSGTRLTVV.

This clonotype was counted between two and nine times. The CDR3 spells CASRFNYEQYF. The CDR3 DNA reads as TGTGCCAGCAGATTTAACTACGAGCAGTACTTC. V usage is TRBV2 and J usage is TRBJ2-7; D call uncertain. V lost 6 bases and J 3 bases, leaving 6 bases between the germline ends. This CDR3 is built from 11 residues. Germline CDR1 reads SNHLY; CDR2 reads FYNNEI.

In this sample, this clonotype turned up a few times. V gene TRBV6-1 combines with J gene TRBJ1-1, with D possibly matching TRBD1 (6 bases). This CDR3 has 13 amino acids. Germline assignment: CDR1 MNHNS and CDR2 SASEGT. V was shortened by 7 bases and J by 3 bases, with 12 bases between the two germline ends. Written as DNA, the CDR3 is TGTGCCAGCATTTTCCACAGGGACACTGAAGCTTTCTTT. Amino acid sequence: CASIFHRDTEAFF.

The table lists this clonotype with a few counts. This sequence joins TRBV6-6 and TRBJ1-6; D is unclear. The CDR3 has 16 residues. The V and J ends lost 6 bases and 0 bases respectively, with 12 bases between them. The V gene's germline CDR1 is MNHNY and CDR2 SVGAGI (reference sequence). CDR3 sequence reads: CASSPLGSSYNSPLHF. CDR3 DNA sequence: TGTGCCAGCAGCCCCCTTGGAAGCTCCTATAATTCACCCCTCCACTTT.